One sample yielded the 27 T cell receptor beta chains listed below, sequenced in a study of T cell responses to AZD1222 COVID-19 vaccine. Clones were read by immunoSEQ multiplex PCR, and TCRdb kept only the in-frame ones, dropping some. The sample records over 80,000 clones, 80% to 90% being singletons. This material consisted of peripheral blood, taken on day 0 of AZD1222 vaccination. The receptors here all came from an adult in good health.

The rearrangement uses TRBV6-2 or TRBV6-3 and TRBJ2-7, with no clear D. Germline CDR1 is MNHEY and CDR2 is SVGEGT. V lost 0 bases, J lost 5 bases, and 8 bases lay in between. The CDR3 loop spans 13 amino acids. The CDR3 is CASSYSGYHEQYF. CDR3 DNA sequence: TGTGCCAGCAGTTACTCTGGGTACCACGAGCAGTACTTC.

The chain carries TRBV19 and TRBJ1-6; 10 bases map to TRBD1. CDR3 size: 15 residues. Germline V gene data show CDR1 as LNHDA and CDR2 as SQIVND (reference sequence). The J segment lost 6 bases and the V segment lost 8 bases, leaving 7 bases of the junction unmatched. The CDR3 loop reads CASAPDRGRNSPLHF. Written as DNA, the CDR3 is TGTGCCAGTGCCCCAGACAGGGGGCGTAATTCACCCCTCCACTTT. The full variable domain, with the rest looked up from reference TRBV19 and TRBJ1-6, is DGGITQSPKYLFRKEGQNVTLSCEQNLNHDAMYWYRQDPGQGLRLIYYSQIVNDFQKGDIAEGYSVSREKKESFPLTVTSAQKNPTAFYLCASAPDRGRNSPLHFGNGTRLTVT.

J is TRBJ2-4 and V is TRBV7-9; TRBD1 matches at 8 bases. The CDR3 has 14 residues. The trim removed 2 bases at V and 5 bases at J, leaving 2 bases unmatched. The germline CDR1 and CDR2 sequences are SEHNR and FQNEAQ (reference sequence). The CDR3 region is CASSLKTGENIQYF. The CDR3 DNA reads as TGTGCCAGCAGCTTAAAGACAGGGGAAAACATTCAGTACTTC.

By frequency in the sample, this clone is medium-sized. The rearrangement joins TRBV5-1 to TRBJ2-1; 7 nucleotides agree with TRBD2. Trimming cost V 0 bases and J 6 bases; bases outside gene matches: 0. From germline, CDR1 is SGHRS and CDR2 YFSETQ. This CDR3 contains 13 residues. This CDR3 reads CASSLGTSNEQFF. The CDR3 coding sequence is TGCGCCAGCAGCTTGGGGACTAGCAATGAGCAGTTCTTC.

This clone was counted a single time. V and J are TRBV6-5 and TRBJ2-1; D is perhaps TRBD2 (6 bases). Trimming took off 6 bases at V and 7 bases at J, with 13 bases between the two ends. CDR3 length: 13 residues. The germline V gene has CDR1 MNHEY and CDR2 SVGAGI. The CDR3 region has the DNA TGTGCCAGCAGACCACCGGGACTTAATGAGCAGTTCTTC. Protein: CASRPPGLNEQFF.

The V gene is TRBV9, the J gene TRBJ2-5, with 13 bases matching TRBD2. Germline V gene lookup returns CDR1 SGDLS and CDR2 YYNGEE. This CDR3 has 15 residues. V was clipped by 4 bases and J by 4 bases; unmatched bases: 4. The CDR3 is CASSSGLAGAETQYF. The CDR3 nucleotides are TGTGCCAGCAGCTCAGGACTAGCGGGAGCAGAGACCCAGTACTTC.

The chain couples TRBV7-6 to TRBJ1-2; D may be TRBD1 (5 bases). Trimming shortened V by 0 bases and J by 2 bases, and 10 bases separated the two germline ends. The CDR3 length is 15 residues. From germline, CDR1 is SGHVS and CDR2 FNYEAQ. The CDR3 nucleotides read TGTGCCAGCAGCTTAGCGGGGGGAAGCAACTATGGCTACACCTTC. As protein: CASSLAGGSNYGYTF.

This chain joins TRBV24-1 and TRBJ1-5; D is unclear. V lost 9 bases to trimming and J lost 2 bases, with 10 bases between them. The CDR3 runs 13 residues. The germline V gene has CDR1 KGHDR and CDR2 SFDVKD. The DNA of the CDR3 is TGTGCCACCGAAGGACGGGGCAATCAGCCCCAGCATTTT. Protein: CATEGRGNQPQHF.

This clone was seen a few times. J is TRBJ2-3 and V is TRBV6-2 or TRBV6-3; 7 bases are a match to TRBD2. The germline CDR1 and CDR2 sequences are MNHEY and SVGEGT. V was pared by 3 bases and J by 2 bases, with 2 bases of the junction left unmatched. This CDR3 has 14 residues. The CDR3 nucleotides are TGTGCCAGCAGTTATCGGGAGGCCACAGATACGCAGTATTTT. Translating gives CASSYREATDTQYF.

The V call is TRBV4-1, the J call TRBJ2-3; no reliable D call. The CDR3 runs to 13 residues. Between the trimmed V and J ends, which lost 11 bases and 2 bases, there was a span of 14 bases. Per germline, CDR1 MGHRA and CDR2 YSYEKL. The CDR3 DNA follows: TGCGCCCACTCTGAGGAAATCACAGATACGCAGTATTTT. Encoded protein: CAHSEEITDTQYF.

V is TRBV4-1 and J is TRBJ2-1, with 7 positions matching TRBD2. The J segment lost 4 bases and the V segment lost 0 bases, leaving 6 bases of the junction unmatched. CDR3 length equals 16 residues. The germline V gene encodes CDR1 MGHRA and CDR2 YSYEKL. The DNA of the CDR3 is TGCGCCAGCAGCCAAGATACGGAGCGGGGATACAATGAGCAGTTCTTC. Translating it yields CASSQDTERGYNEQFF.

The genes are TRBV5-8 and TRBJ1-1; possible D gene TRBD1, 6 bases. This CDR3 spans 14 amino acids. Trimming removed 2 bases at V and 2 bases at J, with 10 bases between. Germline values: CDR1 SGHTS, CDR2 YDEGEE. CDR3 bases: TGTGCCAGCAGCTTCCCACAGGGTAACACTGAAGCTTTCTTT. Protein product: CASSFPQGNTEAFF.

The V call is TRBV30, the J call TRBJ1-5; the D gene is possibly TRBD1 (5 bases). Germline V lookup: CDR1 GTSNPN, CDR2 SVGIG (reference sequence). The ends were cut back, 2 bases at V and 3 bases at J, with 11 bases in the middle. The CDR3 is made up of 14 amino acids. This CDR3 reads CAWSSPGPNQPQHF. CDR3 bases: TGTGCCTGGAGTTCCCCAGGGCCCAATCAGCCCCAGCATTTT. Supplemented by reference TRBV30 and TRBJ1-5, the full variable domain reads SQTIHQWPATLVQPVGSPLSLECTVEGTSNPNLYWYRQAAGRGLQLLFYSVGIGQISSEVPQNLSASRPQDRQFILSSKKLLLSDSGFYLCAWSSPGPNQPQHFGDGTRLSIL.

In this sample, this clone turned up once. The CDR3, as DNA: TGTGCCAGCACAAGGGCCCGGGAGACCCAGTACTTC. Translation: CASTRARETQYF. V and J are TRBV6-6 and TRBJ2-5; D ambiguous. Looked up from germline, CDR1 is MNHNY and CDR2 is SVGAGI (reference sequence). V lost 7 bases to trimming and J lost 5 bases, with 11 bases between them. The CDR3 has 12 residues.

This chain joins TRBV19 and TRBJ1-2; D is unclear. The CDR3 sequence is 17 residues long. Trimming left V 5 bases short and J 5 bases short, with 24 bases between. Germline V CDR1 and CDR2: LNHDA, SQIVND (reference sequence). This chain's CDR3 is CASSPRGANWDIYGYTF. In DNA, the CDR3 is TGTGCCAGTAGTCCCCGGGGTGCTAACTGGGATATATATGGCTACACCTTC.

CDR3 coding DNA: TGTGCCAGCATTTTACGTCAAGCGGGCCCCTACGAGCAGTACTTC. This codes for CASILRQAGPYEQYF. The chain joins TRBV6-5 to TRBJ2-7, with D perhaps TRBD2 (6 bases). The CDR3 contains 15 residues. The germline CDR1 and CDR2 sequences are MNHEY and SVGAGI. Trimming left V 7 bases short and J 2 bases short, with 18 bases between.

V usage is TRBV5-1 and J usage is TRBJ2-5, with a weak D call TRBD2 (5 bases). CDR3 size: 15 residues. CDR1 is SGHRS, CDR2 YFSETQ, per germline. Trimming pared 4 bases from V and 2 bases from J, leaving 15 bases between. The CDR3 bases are TGCGCCAGCAGCCCAGGAGGTACAGTACAAGAGACCCAGTACTTC. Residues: CASSPGGTVQETQYF.

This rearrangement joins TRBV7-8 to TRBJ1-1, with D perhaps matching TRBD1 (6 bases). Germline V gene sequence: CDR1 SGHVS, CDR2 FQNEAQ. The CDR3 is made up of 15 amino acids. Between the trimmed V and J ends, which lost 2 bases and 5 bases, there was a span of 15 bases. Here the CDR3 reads CASSLWLQGRTEAFF. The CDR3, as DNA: TGTGCCAGCAGCTTATGGTTACAGGGACGTACTGAAGCTTTCTTT.

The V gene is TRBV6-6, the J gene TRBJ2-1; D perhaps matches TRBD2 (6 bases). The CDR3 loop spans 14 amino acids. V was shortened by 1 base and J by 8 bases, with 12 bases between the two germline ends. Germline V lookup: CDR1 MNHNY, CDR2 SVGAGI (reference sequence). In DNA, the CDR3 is TGTGCCAGCAGTTACTTGGGAGGATCGTATGAGCAGTTCTTC. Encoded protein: CASSYLGGSYEQFF.

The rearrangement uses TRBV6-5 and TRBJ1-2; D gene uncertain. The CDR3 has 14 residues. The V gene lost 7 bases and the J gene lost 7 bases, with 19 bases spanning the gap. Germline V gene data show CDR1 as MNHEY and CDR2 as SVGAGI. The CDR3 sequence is CASTEGVGRLGYTF. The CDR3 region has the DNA TGTGCCAGCACCGAAGGTGTAGGGCGGCTTGGCTACACCTTC.

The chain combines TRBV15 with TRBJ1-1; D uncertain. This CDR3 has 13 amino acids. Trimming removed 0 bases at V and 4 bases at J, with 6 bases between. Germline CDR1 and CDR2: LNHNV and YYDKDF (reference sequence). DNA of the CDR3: TGTGCCACCAGCAGAGAAATGACCACTGAAGCTTTCTTT. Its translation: CATSREMTTEAFF.

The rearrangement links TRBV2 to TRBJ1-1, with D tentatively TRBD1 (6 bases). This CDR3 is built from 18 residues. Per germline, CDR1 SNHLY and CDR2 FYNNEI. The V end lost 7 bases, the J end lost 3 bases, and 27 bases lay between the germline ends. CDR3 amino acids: CASNKEGRGRGGDTEAFF. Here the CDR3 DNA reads TGTGCCAGCAATAAAGAGGGCAGGGGACGCGGCGGAGACACTGAAGCTTTCTTT.

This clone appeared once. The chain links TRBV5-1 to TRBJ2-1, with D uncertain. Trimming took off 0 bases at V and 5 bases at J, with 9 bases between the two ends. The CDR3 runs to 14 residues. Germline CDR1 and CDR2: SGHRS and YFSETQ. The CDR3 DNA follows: TGCGCCAGCAGCTTGGAGCGCAGCAACAATGAGCAGTTCTTC. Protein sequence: CASSLERSNNEQFF.

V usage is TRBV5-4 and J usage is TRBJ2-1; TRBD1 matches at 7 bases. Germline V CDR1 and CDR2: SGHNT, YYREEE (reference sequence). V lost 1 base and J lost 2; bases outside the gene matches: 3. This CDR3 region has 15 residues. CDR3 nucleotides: TGTGCCAGCAGCTTGAGCACAGGGGCCTACAATGAGCAGTTCTTC. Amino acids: CASSLSTGAYNEQFF.

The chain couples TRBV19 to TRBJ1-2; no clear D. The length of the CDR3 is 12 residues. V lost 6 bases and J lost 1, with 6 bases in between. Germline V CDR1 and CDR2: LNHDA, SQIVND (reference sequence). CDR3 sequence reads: CASSYSNYGYTF. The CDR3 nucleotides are TGTGCCAGTAGCTACAGTAACTATGGCTACACCTTC.

The CDR3 nucleotides read TGTGCCAGCAGCAAAGGTGGCCGGTTTATCTATGGCTACACCTTC. This encodes CASSKGGRFIYGYTF. The chain is built from TRBV21-1 and TRBJ1-2. TRBV21-1 represents a pseudogene. The CDR3 consists of 15 residues.

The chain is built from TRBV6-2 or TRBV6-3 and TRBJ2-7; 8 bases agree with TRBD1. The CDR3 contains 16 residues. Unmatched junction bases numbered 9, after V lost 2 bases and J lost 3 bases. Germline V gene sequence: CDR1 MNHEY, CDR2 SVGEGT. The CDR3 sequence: CASSYGLGQEGYEQYF. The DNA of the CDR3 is TGTGCCAGCAGTTACGGCCTGGGACAGGAGGGCTACGAGCAGTACTTC.